These T cell receptor beta chains were read from a single sample in a study of technical replicates of blood from a few donors. Data came from immunoSEQ multiplex PCR; TCRdb stores just in-frame clones and leaves some out. This sample has more than 90,000 clones, with 95% found just once. Source material: T cells isolated from PBMCs. These receptors all stem from a human donor in good health. Both conserved end residues are part of each CDR3. D genes are given only for firm matches. The size entry is marked missing in some rows and otherwise reads once, few, many or a size class.

13,.,TRBJ2-7,.,TRBV2,CASSERLNYEQYF,TGTGCCAGCAGTGAAAGACTTAACTACGAGCAGTACTTC
12,.,TRBJ2-3,TRBD2,TRBV30,CAWAGGKDTQYF,TGTGCCTGGGCGGGAGGAAAAGATACGCAGTATTTT
13,.,TRBJ2-3,.,TRBV10-3,CAISGRDTDTQYF,TGTGCCATCAGTGGGAGGGACACAGATACGCAGTATTTT
16,.,TRBJ2-3,TRBD2,TRBV4-1,CASSQSSGSGEDTQYF,TGCGCCAGCAGCCAATCTAGCGGGAGCGGTGAAGATACGCAGTATTTT
15,.,TRBJ1-4,TRBD1,TRBV10-3,CAISETGTGNEKLFF,TGTGCCATCAGTGAGACCGGGACAGGGAATGAAAAACTGTTTTTT
16,few,TRBJ1-1,.,TRBV14,CASSQRKGELNTEAFF,TGTGCCAGCAGCCAAAGGAAGGGGGAGTTGAACACTGAAGCTTTCTTT
13,.,TRBJ2-7,.,TRBV5-8,CASSLAFSHEQYF,TGTGCCAGCAGCCTGGCGTTCTCCCACGAGCAGTACTTC
13,.,TRBJ2-5,.,TRBV6-5,CASISGGQETQYF,TGTGCCAGCATATCCGGGGGACAAGAGACCCAGTACTTC
14,.,TRBJ1-1,TRBD1,TRBV7-2,CASSRTGGYTEAFF,TGTGCCAGCAGCCGGACAGGGGGCTACACTGAAGCTTTCTTT
12,.,TRBJ2-7,.,TRBV14,CASSPQGYEQYF,TGTGCCAGCAGCCCCCAGGGCTACGAGCAGTACTTC
15,.,TRBJ1-5,TRBD1,TRBV18,CASSPGTGGNQPQHF,TGTGCCAGCTCACCCGGGACAGGGGGCAATCAGCCCCAGCATTTT
15,once,TRBJ2-1,TRBD1,TRBV27,CASSPSGTGLNEQFF,TGTGCCAGCAGTCCGTCCGGGACAGGGTTAAATGAGCAGTTCTTC
17,.,TRBJ2-5,TRBD2,TRBV9,CASSKASGGRQSETQYF,TGTGCCAGCAGCAAAGCCTCGGGGGGGCGTCAGTCGGAGACCCAGTACTTC
16,once,TRBJ1-5,TRBD1,TRBV7-2,CASSSIWDRGHQPQHF,TGTGCCAGCAGCTCGATTTGGGACAGGGGGCACCAGCCCCAGCATTTT
15,.,TRBJ1-1,TRBD1,TRBV27,CASRETDRANVGAFF,TGTGCCAGCAGAGAAACGGACAGGGCGAATGTAGGAGCTTTCTTT
14,.,TRBJ2-3,.,TRBV6-6,CASRHGLDTDTQYF,TGTGCCAGCAGACATGGCCTTGACACAGATACGCAGTATTTT
18,.,TRBJ2-5,TRBD2,TRBV23-1,CASSPHSEGREKQETQYF,TGCGCCAGCAGTCCTCATTCGGAGGGGCGGGAGAAACAAGAGACCCAGTACTTC
15,.,TRBJ2-7,.,TRBV6-5,CASSYVPTDSYEQYF,TGTGCCAGCAGTTACGTGCCCACAGATTCCTACGAGCAGTACTTC
15,.,TRBJ1-2,TRBD1,TRBV6-1,CASTPIPGTGNGYTF,TGTGCCAGCACTCCTATACCCGGGACAGGGAATGGCTACACCTTC
15,.,TRBJ1-3,TRBD1,TRBV6-5,CASSYRTGAGNTIYF,TGTGCCAGCAGTTATAGGACAGGGGCAGGAAACACCATATATTTT
20,.,TRBJ2-1,.,TRBV11-3,CASSLDIWVAGMTTDNEQFF,TGTGCCAGCAGCTTAGATATTTGGGTGGCAGGAATGACAACAGACAATGAGCAGTTCTTC
12,.,TRBJ1-1,.,TRBV2,CASSEKITEAFF,TGTGCCAGCAGTGAAAAAATAACTGAAGCTTTCTTT
12,once,TRBJ2-2,.,TRBV19,CASSAQSGELFF,TGTGCCAGTAGTGCACAGTCCGGGGAGCTGTTTTTT
15,.,TRBJ2-5,TRBD1,TRBV28,CASSSHRGQGETQYF,TGTGCCAGCAGTTCCCACAGGGGGCAGGGGGAGACCCAGTACTTC
11,.,TRBJ2-7,TRBD1,TRBV11-2,CASMTGGIQYF,TGTGCCAGCATGACAGGGGGGATTCAGTACTTC
13,.,TRBJ1-1,.,TRBV9,CASSGGMNTEAFF,TGTGCCAGCAGTGGAGGAATGAACACTGAAGCTTTCTTT
14,.,TRBJ2-1,TRBD2,TRBV7-6,CATVPGLAGVEQFF,TGTGCCACCGTGCCGGGACTAGCGGGAGTTGAGCAGTTCTTC
16,once,TRBJ2-7,TRBD2,TRBV19,CASNSPGGSTSYEQYF,TGTGCCAGTAATTCGCCCGGCGGGAGTACCTCCTACGAGCAGTACTTC
15,.,TRBJ1-2,.,TRBV4-3,CASSQEQGHTYGYTF,TGCGCCAGCAGCCAAGAGCAGGGACATACGTATGGCTACACCTTC
12,.,TRBJ2-7,.,TRBV29-1,CSVDQGTYEQYF,TGCAGCGTTGATCAGGGAACCTACGAGCAGTACTTC
13,.,TRBJ2-7,TRBD1,TRBV29-1,CSVGQGVSYEQYF,TGCAGCGTTGGACAGGGTGTTTCCTACGAGCAGTACTTC
19,.,TRBJ2-7,TRBD1,TRBV10-3,CAISESITSRNRGRGEQYF,TGTGCCATCAGTGAGTCGATTACCTCCCGTAACAGGGGGCGCGGCGAGCAGTACTTC
18,.,TRBJ1-4,TRBD1,TRBV9,CASSPRDRFSTTNEKLFF,TGTGCCAGCAGCCCGCGGGACAGGTTTTCGACAACTAATGAAAAACTGTTTTTT
14,.,TRBJ2-5,.,TRBV9,CASSAKEGRETQYF,TGTGCCAGCAGCGCTAAGGAGGGGAGAGAGACCCAGTACTTC
20,.,TRBJ2-1,.,TRBV14,CASSQDRASGHGISYNEQFF,TGTGCCAGCAGCCAAGATAGAGCGAGCGGGCACGGGATTTCCTACAATGAGCAGTTCTTC
12,.,TRBJ2-7,.,TRBV5-6,CASSLGRYEQYF,TGTGCCAGCAGCTTGGGCAGATACGAGCAGTACTTC
16,.,TRBJ2-1,TRBD1,TRBV5-1,CASSLFRDRGLNEQFF,TGCGCCAGCAGCTTGTTCCGGGACAGGGGGCTTAATGAGCAGTTCTTC
14,.,TRBJ2-7,.,TRBV29-1,CSVKRASEPYEQYF,TGCAGCGTCAAGAGGGCCAGTGAACCTTACGAGCAGTACTTC
12,.,TRBJ1-2,TRBD1,TRBV29-1,CSVVEGAYSYTF,TGCAGCGTTGTAGAGGGGGCCTATAGCTACACCTTC
13,.,TRBJ1-1,TRBD1,TRBV5-4,CASSLRTGFEAFF,TGTGCCAGCAGCCTCAGGACAGGATTTGAAGCTTTCTTT
15,.,TRBJ1-5,.,TRBV19,CASAGVAYSNQPQHF,TGTGCCAGTGCGGGGGTAGCCTATAGCAATCAGCCCCAGCATTTT
14,.,TRBJ1-5,TRBD1,TRBV25-1,CASGQGGANQPQHF,TGTGCCAGCGGACAGGGTGGGGCAAATCAGCCCCAGCATTTT
15,.,TRBJ2-1,TRBD1,TRBV29-1,CSVEVLDRGYGEQFF,TGCAGCGTTGAAGTTTTGGACAGGGGTTATGGTGAGCAGTTCTTC
14,.,TRBJ2-2,TRBD2,TRBV30,CAWARLANTGELFF,TGTGCCTGGGCGAGACTAGCCAACACCGGGGAGCTGTTTTTT
13,.,TRBJ1-5,.,TRBV6-6,CASSYSTDRPQHF,TGTGCCAGCAGTTACTCGACAGATAGGCCCCAGCATTTT
13,.,TRBJ1-1,TRBD1,TRBV28,CASSLLQGPEAFF,TGTGCCAGCAGTTTATTACAGGGGCCTGAAGCTTTCTTT
15,.,TRBJ2-7,.,TRBV6-5,CASSYSMDSSYEQYF,TGTGCCAGCAGTTACTCGATGGATTCTAGCTACGAGCAGTACTTC
15,.,TRBJ1-1,.,TRBV13,CASSSGQHMNTEAFF,TGTGCCAGCAGCTCCGGACAGCACATGAACACTGAAGCTTTCTTT
13,.,TRBJ2-2,.,TRBV29-1,CSARGFGGGELFF,TGCAGCGCCCGGGGATTTGGCGGCGGGGAGCTGTTTTTT
15,.,TRBJ2-7,TRBD1,TRBV11-2,CASSLGTGGIYEQYF,TGTGCCAGCAGCTTAGGGACAGGGGGAATCTACGAGCAGTACTTC
15,.,TRBJ2-7,.,TRBV19,CASSITGSVIYEQYF,TGTGCCAGTAGTATTACAGGATCCGTTATCTACGAGCAGTACTTC
15,.,TRBJ2-1,TRBD1,TRBV11-2,CASSLGTGANNEQFF,TGTGCCAGCAGCTTAGGGACAGGCGCTAACAATGAGCAGTTCTTC
14,.,TRBJ1-1,.,TRBV19,CASSIIFGNTEAFF,TGTGCCAGTAGTATTATTTTCGGGAACACTGAAGCTTTCTTT
13,.,TRBJ1-2,TRBD1,TRBV6-5,CASSSRDRDGYTF,TGTGCCAGCAGTTCCCGGGACAGGGATGGCTACACCTTC
14,.,TRBJ1-4,TRBD1,TRBV2,CASSVDRGREKLFF,TGTGCCAGCAGCGTTGACAGGGGTCGCGAAAAACTGTTTTTT
17,once,TRBJ2-7,TRBD2,TRBV15,CATSRHGGSSGAYEQYF,TGTGCCACCAGCAGACATGGGGGGTCTAGCGGAGCCTACGAGCAGTACTTC
15,.,TRBJ1-1,.,TRBV5-4,CASSFRVSTYTEAFF,TGTGCCAGCAGCTTCAGGGTATCTACCTACACTGAAGCTTTCTTT